This is a list of T cell receptor beta chains from one sample in a study of blood T cell repertoires in COVID-19. Measured with immunoSEQ multiplex PCR; TCRdb has only the in-frame clones, and not every one. The sample gives 75,000 to 100,000 clones, 87% of which show up once; approximately 15% is in the top ten. The material sequenced was peripheral blood. The receptors originated from a human donor in a cohort sampled during active COVID-19. Each CDR3 is given with its conserved first and last residue. The D gene is left open where the match is weak. Clone sizes are given selectively: once, few, many, or a class where the clone is expanded.

- | TRBJ2-7 | TRBV7-9 | - | TGTGCCAGCAGCCTGGGGGGAACCTACGAGCAGTACTTC | CASSLGGTYEQYF
TRBD2 | TRBJ2-5 | TRBV28 | - | TGTGCCAGCAGTTCCGGGACTAGCGCCCAAGAGACCCAGTACTTC | CASSSGTSAQETQYF
TRBD2 | TRBJ2-7 | TRBV6-2/TRBV6-3 | - | TGTGCCAGCAGCCGACTAGCGGGATTGACCTACGAGCAGTACTTC | CASSRLAGLTYEQYF
- | TRBJ2-1 | TRBV7-2 | - | TGTGCCAGCAGCTTATTCAGGGATTACAATGAGCAGTTCTTC | CASSLFRDYNEQFF
TRBD1 | TRBJ1-1 | TRBV7-9 | - | TGTGCCAGCAGCACGGGACAGGGATGGTCTGAAGCTTTCTTT | CASSTGQGWSEAFF
TRBD2 | TRBJ2-3 | TRBV7-9 | once | TGTGCCAGCAGCTCCCTTAGCGGGGGCAACACAGATACGCAGTATTTT | CASSSLSGGNTDTQYF
TRBD1 | TRBJ2-3 | TRBV7-2 | - | TGTGCCAGCAGCTTCGACAGGGGGGGTAGCACAGATACGCAGTATTTT | CASSFDRGGSTDTQYF
- | TRBJ1-3 | TRBV9 | - | TGTGCCAGCAGCGTAGAAGCAGGATCTGGAAACACCATATATTTT | CASSVEAGSGNTIYF
TRBD1 | TRBJ1-2 | TRBV7-2 | many | TGTGCCAGCAGCGGGGACAGGGGGGTGAGTGGCTACACCTTC | CASSGDRGVSGYTF
- | TRBJ1-1 | TRBV28 | - | TGTGCCAGCAGCCCTCCCAGGAACACTGAAGCTTTCTTT | CASSPPRNTEAFF
TRBD1 | TRBJ1-5 | TRBV6-2/TRBV6-3 | - | TGTGCCAGCAGTTACAATCCGGGAACAGGGGACAATCAGCCCCAGCATTTT | CASSYNPGTGDNQPQHF
- | TRBJ1-4 | TRBV7-9 | once | TGTGCCAGCAGGCAAGGAGTAGATGAAAAACTGTTTTTT | CASRQGVDEKLFF
TRBD1 | TRBJ1-2 | TRBV19 | - | TGTGCCAGTAGTATAGGGGGACAGACAATACCGACCTATGGCTACACCTTC | CASSIGGQTIPTYGYTF
TRBD1 | TRBJ2-1 | TRBV6-1 | - | TGTGCCAGCAGTGATACAGGGGGCGCCTACAATGAGCAGTTCTTC | CASSDTGGAYNEQFF
- | TRBJ1-5 | TRBV24-1 | - | TGTGCCACCACCCGAGGAGCGGGACAAGTGCAGCCCCAGCATTTT | CATTRGAGQVQPQHF
TRBD1 | TRBJ1-2 | TRBV4-2 | - | TGTGCCAGCAGCGGGACAGGGGATTATGGCTACACCTTC | CASSGTGDYGYTF
- | TRBJ1-1 | TRBV20-1 | - | TGCAGTGCCCAGACTCAGGGGGAAGCTTTCTTT | CSAQTQGEAFF
- | TRBJ1-5 | TRBV7-8 | - | TGTGCCAGCAGCCCCATGGAAGGAGTCAATCAGCCCCAGCATTTT | CASSPMEGVNQPQHF
TRBD1 | TRBJ2-3 | TRBV4-1 | - | TGCGCCAGCAGCCAAGAGACAGGGACAGATACGCAGTATTTT | CASSQETGTDTQYF
TRBD1 | TRBJ1-4 | TRBV6-1 | - | TGTGCCAGCAGTGAAGTTCCTGGGGGACAGGGGGCGGGTAATGAAAAACTGTTTTTT | CASSEVPGGQGAGNEKLFF
- | TRBJ2-7 | TRBV7-2 | once | TGTGCCAGCAACAGGGTACCGGGCCTCTACGAGCAGTACTTC | CASNRVPGLYEQYF
- | TRBJ2-1 | TRBV5-6 | - | TGTGCCAGCAGCTTGGACCGGGGTGAGACCTACAATGAGCAGTTCTTC | CASSLDRGETYNEQFF
- | TRBJ2-7 | TRBV5-1 | - | TGCGCCAGCCGGTGGGGGGATTCCTACGAGCAGTACTTC | CASRWGDSYEQYF
TRBD1 | TRBJ1-1 | TRBV18 | - | TGTGCCAGCTCACCGACAGGGTACACTGAAGCTTTCTTT | CASSPTGYTEAFF
TRBD1 | TRBJ1-6 | TRBV5-1 | - | TGCGCCAGCAGCCAAGGAGGACCGGGACAGTTTAATTCACCCCTCCACTTT | CASSQGGPGQFNSPLHF
- | TRBJ1-5 | TRBV10-3 | few | TGTGCCATCAGTGGAGAAGGCAATCAGCCCCAGCATTTT | CAISGEGNQPQHF
TRBD2 | TRBJ2-5 | TRBV4-1 | - | TGCGCCAGCAGCCAAGCCCAGACGGGGGGGCAAGAGACCCAGTACTTC | CASSQAQTGGQETQYF
- | TRBJ1-6 | TRBV27 | - | TGTGCCAGCAGTCCTACACAGGGCCACTATAATTCACCCCTCCACTTT | CASSPTQGHYNSPLHF
- | TRBJ1-3 | TRBV4-1 | - | TGCGCCAGCAGCCAAGAGGAGGTCATTAGAGGCTCTGGAAACACCATATATTTT | CASSQEEVIRGSGNTIYF
TRBD1 | TRBJ2-1 | TRBV18 | - | TGTGCCAGCTCACCACCGACAGGGGTCTCCTACAATGAGCAGTTCTTC | CASSPPTGVSYNEQFF
TRBD2 | TRBJ2-2 | TRBV7-3 | - | TGTGCCAGCAGCTTAGGTCTAGCGGGGGCTACCGGGGAGCTGTTTTTT | CASSLGLAGATGELFF
- | TRBJ1-6 | TRBV19 | - | TGTGCCAGTAGTATATCCCACAGGGATTCACCCCTCCACTTT | CASSISHRDSPLHF
- | TRBJ2-5 | TRBV9 | - | TGTGCCAGCAGCCCTGTGCCTAAAGAGACCCAGTACTTC | CASSPVPKETQYF
TRBD1 | TRBJ1-5 | TRBV2 | - | TGTGCCAGCAGCGAGGACAGGGTAGGTCAGCCCCAGCATTTT | CASSEDRVGQPQHF
- | TRBJ2-7 | TRBV2 | once | TGTGCCAGCAGTACGGGACAATTCTACGAGCAGTACTTC | CASSTGQFYEQYF
TRBD1 | TRBJ2-3 | TRBV5-1 | - | TGCGCCAGCAGCGCCCCCCCCGGGACAGACGCACTAGATACGCAGTATTTT | CASSAPPGTDALDTQYF
TRBD1 | TRBJ2-3 | TRBV28 | - | TGTGCCAGCAGGAATACCGGGACAGGCCCCACAGATACGCAGTATTTT | CASRNTGTGPTDTQYF
- | TRBJ1-4 | TRBV28 | - | TGTGCCAGCACAACAGGGATAAATGAAAAACTGTTTTTT | CASTTGINEKLFF
- | TRBJ2-3 | TRBV3-1/TRBV3-2 | - | TGTGCCAGCAGCGAGAGGGGGGGAGGAGATACGCAGTATTTT | CASSERGGGDTQYF
- | TRBJ1-4 | TRBV2 | - | TGTGCCAGCCGCGAACAGGGAACTAATGAAAAACTGTTTTTT | CASREQGTNEKLFF
TRBD1 | TRBJ2-7 | TRBV28 | - | TGTGCCAGCAGTCCACGACAGGGGAAGCAGTACTTC | CASSPRQGKQYF
TRBD1 | TRBJ1-2 | TRBV28 | once | TGTGCCAGCAGCCAACAGGGGGGCTACACCTTC | CASSQQGGYTF
TRBD2 | TRBJ2-1 | TRBV7-9 | few | TGTGCCAGCCGCGGGGGGGCCCTCAATGAGCAGTTCTTC | CASRGGALNEQFF
- | TRBJ1-1 | TRBV5-8 | - | TGTGCCAGCAGCTTGAGAACCACCCGCAGGGCTAAGGACACTGAAGCTTTCTTT | CASSLRTTRRAKDTEAFF